The sequence of this TCR beta chain was determined in a study of Ad26.COV2.S vaccination and SARS-CoV-2 variants. Study results and caveats: The study found higher spike-specific TCR breadth in vaccine than placebo recipients.

Turning to this clone: Its antigen is undetermined.

Treatment described: 15 to 20 received Ad26.COV2.S at low or high dose, single or two shots; 5 received placebo; per-sample allocation not given. Each sample was drawn 63 days after the first injection (of vaccine or placebo). Based in Boston, the donor was an adult of 18-55 years. The table came from immunoSEQ multiplex PCR; TCRdb's copy has only in-frame clones and leaves some out. The repertoire holds roughly 380,000 clones, with more than 75% as singletons. The CDR3 has 17 amino acids. Deletions cut 0 bases from V and 1 base from J, with 12 bases between. Germline V gives CDR1 KGHSH, CDR2 LQKENI. The TCR originated in a person aged 18-65 years who received the Ad26.COV2.S COVID-19 vaccine or a placebo. This sample comprised peripheral blood, obtained in a trial of Ad26.COV2.S vaccine versus placebo. This chain joins TRBV18 and TRBJ2-2; the D is unclear. Here the CDR3 reads CASSPPASQENTGELFF. The CDR3 DNA follows: TGTGCCAGCTCACCACCGGCTTCGCAAGAGAACACCGGGGAGCTGTTTTTT. The full variable domain, completed using reference TRBV18 and TRBJ2-2, is NAGVMQNPRHLVRRRGQEARLRCSPMKGHSHVYWYRQLPEEGLKFMVYLQKENIIDESGMPKERFSAEFPKEGPSILRIQQVVRGDSAAYFCASSPPASQENTGELFFGEGSRLTVL.